This record covers a single T cell receptor beta chain. This record comes from a study of technical replicates of blood from several donors. Germline V gene lookup returns CDR1 SEHNR and CDR2 FQNEAQ (reference sequence). V was shortened by 7 bases and J by 3 bases, with 18 bases between the two germline ends. This CDR3 is built from 15 residues. The assay was immunoSEQ multiplex PCR, and TCRdb's table has in-frame clones only and misses some. The profile covers about 75,000 clones, with 95% to 98% appearing a single time and under 0.3% taken by the ten largest. The sample comprised T cells isolated from PBMCs. The receptor was isolated from a human donor in good health. The chain is built from TRBV7-9 and TRBJ1-1, with unresolved D. Here the CDR3 reads CASTWKGLSDTEAFF. CDR3 bases: TGTGCCAGCACTTGGAAGGGTCTTAGCGACACTGAAGCTTTCTTT.